What follows is one TCR beta chain and its context. This entry is derived from a study of blood T cell repertoires in COVID-19. Study context: T cells, B-cell-depleted T cells, or PBMCs supplied cDNA or gDNA.

Original processing methods: From reference gene primer amplification, estimates of nucleated cell counts were derived. Using immunoSEQ multiplex PCR, the repertoire was profiled, and TCRdb retains in-frame clones only, with some absent. The V and J calls and clone size come from that table; D and trimming were worked out from the DNA. This table has 250,000 or so clones, 90% appearing once. V trimming: 4 bases; J trimming: 3 bases; junction bases outside the gene matches: 5. The CDR3 length is 15 residues. CDR1 is SGHTA and CDR2 is FQGTGA in the germline V gene. The V gene is TRBV7-3, the J gene TRBJ2-3; 9 bases are a match to TRBD1. This receptor was obtained from a man under 40 with COVID-19, enrolled during active disease. Specimen: peripheral blood. CDR3 sequence reads: CASSSGQGWTDTQYF. CDR3 in DNA: TGTGCCAGCAGCTCCGGACAGGGGTGGACAGATACGCAGTATTTT.